The 8 T cell receptor beta chains below come from one sample, sequenced in a study of Ad26.COV2.S vaccination and SARS-CoV-2 variants. Treatment of the sample: 15 to 20 received Ad26.COV2.S at low or high dose, single or two shots; 5 received placebo; per-sample allocation not given. Day 63 after the first vaccine or placebo injection was the time point for sampling. Produced via immunoSEQ multiplex PCR; TCRdb's table is partial and in-frame only. The sample lists more than 300,000 clones, around nine tenths occurring once. This specimen consisted of peripheral blood, obtained in a trial of Ad26.COV2.S vaccine versus placebo. These receptors came from a person aged 18-60 years who received the Ad26.COV2.S COVID-19 vaccine or a placebo.

This rearrangement joins TRBV25-1 to TRBJ1-4; D possibly corresponds to TRBD1 (6 bases). Germline CDR1 reads MGHDK; CDR2 reads SYGVNS. CDR3 length: 15 amino acids. With 1 base removed from V and 6 bases from J, the gap between germline ends came to 12 bases. CDR3 region: CASSELAGVDEKLFF. The CDR3 DNA reads as TGTGCCAGCAGTGAATTGGCAGGGGTTGATGAAAAACTGTTTTTT.

This chain joins TRBV5-6 and TRBJ1-1; the match to TRBD1 covers 7 bases. V lost 4 bases, J lost 0 bases, and 15 bases stayed unmatched. CDR1 and CDR2 (germline): SGHDT, YYEEEE. The CDR3 contains 18 residues. The CDR3 DNA reads TGTGCCAGCAGCCCTATGCTCGAGGGGGCGAGGATGAACACTGAAGCTTTCTTT. Translating it yields CASSPMLEGARMNTEAFF.

The V and J genes are TRBV4-1 and TRBJ1-1; D uncertain. The CDR3 sequence is 15 residues long. The germline CDR1 and CDR2 sequences are MGHRA and YSYEKL. V was cut by 3 bases and J by 1 base, with 12 bases left in between. CDR3 amino acids: CASSQAEVSNTEAFF. In DNA form, the CDR3 reads TGCGCCAGCAGCCAGGCCGAGGTCTCGAACACTGAAGCTTTCTTT.

This clone was seen a single time. The chain joins TRBV3-1 (or the pseudogene TRBV3-2) to TRBJ2-7, with TRBD2 identical over 10 bases. V gave up 4 bases and J gave up 6 bases; unmatched junction bases: 3. The CDR3 is 13 residues long. Germline assignment: CDR1 LGHDT and CDR2 YNNKEL (reference sequence). The CDR3 nucleotides are TGTGCCAGCAGCCTAGCGGGAGGACTCGAGCAGTACTTC. It codes for CASSLAGGLEQYF.

The CDR3 here is CASSLTTSGEDNEQFF. The CDR3 nucleotides are TGTGCCAGCAGCTTAACCACTAGCGGGGAAGACAATGAGCAGTTCTTC. The chain combines TRBV7-3 with TRBJ2-1, with TRBD2 matching 10 bases. V shed 0 bases, J shed 5 bases, and the junction held 4 bases outside the gene matches. Per the germline V gene, CDR1 is SGHTA and CDR2 is FQGTGA. The CDR3 spans 16 residues.

The CDR3 nucleotides are TGTGCCAGCAGTTACCTCGAACAAGTGGATACGCAGTATTTT. It specifies CASSYLEQVDTQYF. V is TRBV6-5 and J is TRBJ2-3; D remains unclear. V gave up 2 bases and J gave up 6 bases, with 12 bases separating them. The CDR3 runs 14 residues. Per the germline V gene, CDR1 is MNHEY and CDR2 is SVGAGI.

The rearrangement uses TRBV15 and TRBJ1-2, with TRBD1 identical over 9 bases. With V trimmed by 9 bases and J by 6 bases, 11 bases remained unmatched. CDR1 LNHNV and CDR2 YYDKDF come from the germline V gene (reference sequence). The CDR3 sequence is 14 residues long. Here the CDR3 reads CATKDPGQGNGYTF. CDR3 DNA sequence: TGTGCCACGAAAGACCCGGGACAGGGCAATGGCTACACCTTC.

The rearrangement uses TRBV5-1 and TRBJ2-4; TRBD2 might be the D (6 bases). Trimming removed 4 bases at V and 5 bases at J, with 13 bases between. The germline V gene encodes CDR1 SGHRS and CDR2 YFSETQ. The CDR3 contains 14 residues. In DNA, the CDR3 is TGCGCCAGCAGCGTTGCGGGGACGGAAAACATTCAGTACTTC. Translating gives CASSVAGTENIQYF.